This T cell receptor beta chain originates from a study of shared clonotypes between healthy human individuals. As defined, naive CD8 cells were CD45RO-negative and positively selected for CCR7, with terminally differentiated effector memory CD45RA+ cells excluded. Findings and limits, study-wide: Generation probabilities of non-shared clonotypes were lower (relative to those shared by all four donors).

Note on this clone: What it binds is not known.

Deep-level running was used for the assay. TCRdb's copy holds only in-frame clones and misses some; the assay was immunoSEQ multiplex PCR. The repertoire holds about 2.1 million clones, about 93% seen once, with more than 1.5% in the top ten. The germline gives CDR1 WNHNN, CDR2 SYGVQD (reference sequence). This CDR3 contains 15 residues. The germline V and J ends were trimmed by 2 bases and 4 bases, with 15 bases remaining between them. The chain employs TRBV10-1 and TRBJ2-7; D might be TRBD1 (5 bases). The clonotype was recovered from a young man in good health. Some clones in this sample may be carry-over from other donors' samples. The sample taken for sequencing was naive CD8+ T cells from PBMCs. In DNA form, the CDR3 reads TGCGCCAGCAGTGAGATGCCCGGACAACTATACGAGCAGTACTTC. Its translation is CASSEMPGQLYEQYF.